This entry concerns a single TCR beta chain. This record comes from a study of blood T cell repertoires in COVID-19. The CDR3 loop spans 14 amino acids. In germline, CDR1 is SQVTM, CDR2 ANQGSEA. V shed 1 base and J shed 4 bases, with 13 bases lying between them. This table comes from immunoSEQ multiplex PCR, and its TCRdb copy is limited to in-frame clones, with some not included. The sample contains hundreds of thousands of clones, approximately 80% of which appear only once. The origin of this receptor is a woman aged 45-65 years with acute or convalescent COVID-19. This chain connects TRBV29-1 to TRBJ1-1; D may be TRBD1 (5 bases). The sequencing input was peripheral blood. The CDR3 region has the DNA TGCAGCGTTGAAGGTTTTAGGGGTAGCACTGAAGCTTTCTTT. As protein: CSVEGFRGSTEAFF.